This TCR beta chain is drawn from a study of beta chain features in type 1 diabetes. Investigators reverse transcribed all isolated RNA, so they sequenced expressed TCRB transcripts. The repertoire was sequenced with immunoSEQ multiplex PCR; TCRdb's copy has only in-frame clones and lacks some. The sample carries more than 20,000 clones, about 70% recorded once. The sample taken for sequencing was Tregs from blood. This receptor was identified in a woman between 40 and 55 years old in good health.

The chain's CDR3 is CASRLQRGNTEAFF. In DNA, the CDR3 is TGTGCCAGTAGATTGCAGCGGGGGAACACTGAAGCTTTCTTT. This chain joins TRBV19 and TRBJ1-1; D gene uncertain. The V gene lost 6 bases and the J gene lost 1 base, with 12 bases spanning the gap. There are 14 residues in the CDR3. From germline, CDR1 is LNHDA and CDR2 SQIVND (reference sequence).